One sample yielded the 9 T cell receptor beta chains listed below, sequenced in a study of blood T cell repertoires in COVID-19. Measured with immunoSEQ multiplex PCR; TCRdb has only the in-frame clones, and not every one. The sample holds 200,000 to 250,000 clones, about 91% seen once. The material sequenced was peripheral blood. These receptors came from a woman aged 30 to 39 with COVID-19, enrolled during active disease.

This chain links TRBV15 with TRBJ2-2, with D tentatively TRBD2 (5 bases). CDR3 length equals 14 residues. Trimming left V 0 bases short and J 5 bases short, with 7 bases between. The germline V gene has CDR1 LNHNV and CDR2 YYDKDF (reference sequence). CDR3 residues: CATSRERATGELFF. In DNA, the CDR3 is TGTGCCACCAGCAGAGAGAGGGCAACCGGGGAGCTGTTTTTT.

The rearrangement uses TRBV29-1 and TRBJ2-7; 8 bases match TRBD2. The ends lost 8 bases at V and 7 bases at J; junction bases unmatched: 13. Germline CDR1 SQVTM, CDR2 ANQGSEA. The CDR3 has 13 amino acids. CDR3 protein: CSSRCEREREQYV. The CDR3 DNA reads as TGCAGCTCCCGGTGCGAGCGGGAGAGGGAGCAGTACGTC.

The chain is built from TRBV4-1 and TRBJ2-2, with TRBD1 matching 8 bases. The germline gives CDR1 MGHRA, CDR2 YSYEKL. The CDR3 has 16 amino acids. Unmatched junction bases numbered 5, after V lost 2 bases and J lost 3 bases. This chain's CDR3 is CASSQRAGGYTGELFF. The CDR3 nucleotides read TGCGCCAGCAGCCAAAGGGCAGGGGGCTACACCGGGGAGCTGTTTTTT.

The sample holds one count of this clone. The rearrangement links TRBV5-8 to TRBJ1-1, with D possibly matching TRBD1 (6 bases). Trimming took off 4 bases at V and 9 bases at J, with 22 bases between the two ends. Germline V gene lookup returns CDR1 SGHTS and CDR2 YDEGEE. The CDR3 is made up of 15 amino acids. CDR3 sequence: CASSRHAGGYIKAFF. The CDR3, as DNA: TGTGCCAGCAGCCGTCATGCGGGGGGCTATATAAAAGCTTTCTTT.

The genes are TRBV4-3 and TRBJ1-2; 9 nucleotides line up with TRBD1. The CDR3 consists of 15 residues. J was trimmed by 4 bases and V by 1 base; bases with no gene match: 4. CDR1 is LGHNA, CDR2 YSLEER, per germline. The CDR3: CASSQAVGQGYGYTF. The CDR3 region has the DNA TGCGCCAGCAGCCAAGCTGTGGGACAGGGCTATGGCTACACCTTC.

The J gene is TRBJ1-1, the V gene TRBV19; 9 bases align to TRBD1. The J segment lost 11 bases and the V segment lost 8 bases, leaving 3 bases of the junction unmatched. The CDR3 consists of 10 residues. Germline V CDR1 and CDR2: LNHDA, SQIVND (reference sequence). For the CDR3, the DNA is TGTGCCAGTGGGGACAGGGCCGCTTTCTTT. Its translation is CASGDRAAFF.

In this sample, this clone turned up once. The chain joins TRBV28 to TRBJ2-3; D may be TRBD2 (5 bases). CDR3 length: 14 amino acids. Trimming removed 5 bases from V and 5 bases from J, with 14 bases in between. CDR1 MDHEN and CDR2 SYDVKM come from the germline V gene. CDR3 region: CASSPTGVEDTQYF. CDR3 coding DNA: TGTGCCAGCAGTCCCACCGGGGTGGAAGATACGCAGTATTTT.

The gene calls are TRBV29-1 and TRBJ1-4, with TRBD1 matching over 7 bases. The CDR3 is 14 amino acids. V dropped 7 bases and J dropped 3; count of bases not matched to a gene: 8. Germline CDR1 is SQVTM and CDR2 is ANQGSEA. CDR3 in DNA: TGCAGCGCTGTAACCGGGACAGCTAATGAAAAACTGTTTTTT. Its protein is CSAVTGTANEKLFF.

V usage is TRBV5-4 and J usage is TRBJ2-3; 9 bases match TRBD2. Germline V gene sequence: CDR1 SGHNT, CDR2 YYREEE (reference sequence). The CDR3 covers 15 residues. With 3 bases clipped from V and 2 bases from J, the junction kept 4 bases outside the gene matches. DNA for the CDR3: TGTGCCAGCAGCTCGAGCGGGAGGTTCACAGATACGCAGTATTTT. It is translated as CASSSSGRFTDTQYF.